This TCR beta chain derives from a study of graft-versus-host responses after intestinal transplantation. Study in general: Recipients uniformly received anti-thymocyte globulin induction, followed by tacrolimus and steroids for roughly 3 years. Regarding the study as a whole: Patients with graft-donor T cell macrochimerism had high graft-versus-host to host-versus-graft clonal ratios in allografts. GvH clone levels peaked in circulation, and this peak was associated with early post-transplant HvG declines.

The germline V gene has CDR1 LGHNA and CDR2 YNFKEQ. V was pared by 1 base and J by 4 bases, with 6 bases of the junction left unmatched. The CDR3 covers 15 residues. Of note for this clone: Its antigen is as yet unknown.

Data came from immunoSEQ multiplex PCR; TCRdb stores just in-frame clones and leaves some out. The sample has about 47,000 clones; 85% to 95% are singletons. This receptor was taken from a human donor who was the organ donor for an intestinal transplant. This chain uses TRBV4-2 with TRBJ1-2; TRBD1 matches 7 bases. This specimen consisted of unstimulated CD8+ T cells sorted from spleen or lymph node cells, obtained before transplant. The CDR3 nucleotides read TGTGCCAGCAGCCAAGTGGAGACAGGGACCTATGGCTACACCTTC. This translates into CASSQVETGTYGYTF.